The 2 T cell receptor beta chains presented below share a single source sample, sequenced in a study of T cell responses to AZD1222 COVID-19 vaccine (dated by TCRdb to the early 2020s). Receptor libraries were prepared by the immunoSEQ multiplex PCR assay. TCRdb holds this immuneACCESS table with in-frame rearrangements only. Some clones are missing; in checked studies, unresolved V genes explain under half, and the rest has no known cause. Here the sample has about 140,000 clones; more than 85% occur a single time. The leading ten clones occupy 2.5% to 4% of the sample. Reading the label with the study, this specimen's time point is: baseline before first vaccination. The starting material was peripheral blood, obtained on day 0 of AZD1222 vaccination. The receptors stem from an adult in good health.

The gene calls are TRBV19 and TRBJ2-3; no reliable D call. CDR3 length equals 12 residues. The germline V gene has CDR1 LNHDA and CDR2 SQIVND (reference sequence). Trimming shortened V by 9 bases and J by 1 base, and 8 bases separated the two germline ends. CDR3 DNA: TGTGCCAGACAAAGGGGCACAGATACGCAGTATTTT. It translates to CARQRGTDTQYF.

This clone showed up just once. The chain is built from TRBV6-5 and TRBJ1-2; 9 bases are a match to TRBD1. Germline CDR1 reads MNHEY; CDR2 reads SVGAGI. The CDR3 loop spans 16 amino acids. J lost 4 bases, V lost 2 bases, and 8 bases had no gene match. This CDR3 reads CASSYAGTGGGYGYTF. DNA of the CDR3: TGTGCCAGCAGTTACGCGGGAACAGGGGGCGGCTATGGCTACACCTTC.